The clone carrying this TCR beta chain was detected many times. Its target is unknown. The sample comes from a study of T cells after yellow fever vaccination. The TCR cDNA carried a universal primer site and UMIs from 5'RACE template switching. Using its own MiXCR run on the 5' RACE reads, TCRdb lists one record per CDR3 protein. The table records under 150,000 distinct CDR3 sequences, around 7.7% of them present only once. Study-wide results and limits: FACS-sorted repertoires might harbor abundant contaminating clonotypes from the bulk population. Weaker in magnitude, the secondary response showed a faster peak on day 5 versus 15.

The clonotype comes from a young man who received the YFV17D yellow fever vaccine. This specimen consisted of CD4+ T cells sorted from PBMCs, obtained 5 days after the yellow fever booster vaccination.

The CDR3, as DNA: TGTGCCAGTGCCTCGGGGGATGTAGAGACCCAGTACTTC. Protein product: CASASGDVETQYF. The chain couples TRBV19 to TRBJ2-5; D is possibly TRBD2 (6 bases). Trimming left V 8 bases short and J 4 bases short, with 14 bases between. The germline V gene encodes CDR1 LNHDA and CDR2 SQIVND (reference sequence). This CDR3 is built from 13 residues.